This T cell receptor (beta chain) was found in a study of PD-1 blockade in classical Hodgkin lymphoma. The time point: cycle 4 day 1 (C4D1), after 5 to 7 weeks of nivolumab. Every patient relapsed after autologous stem cell transplantation, and brentuximab vedotin exposure varied. The CDR3 loop spans 15 amino acids. Germline CDR1 SEHNR, CDR2 FQNEAQ (reference sequence). V was trimmed by 5 bases and J by 5 bases, leaving 18 bases between them. Measured with immunoSEQ multiplex PCR; TCRdb has only the in-frame clones, and not every one. The sample contains some 95,000 clones, approximately 90% of which appear only once.

Sequenced here: peripheral blood mononuclear cells (PBMCs), sampled before the fourth cycle of nivolumab. The receptor was derived from a human donor with classical Hodgkin lymphoma. This sequence joins TRBV7-9 and TRBJ2-5; weak D call: TRBD1 (6 bases). The CDR3 region is CASSLLQGHKETQYF. CDR3 bases: TGTGCCAGCAGCCTCTTACAGGGTCATAAGGAGACCCAGTACTTC.